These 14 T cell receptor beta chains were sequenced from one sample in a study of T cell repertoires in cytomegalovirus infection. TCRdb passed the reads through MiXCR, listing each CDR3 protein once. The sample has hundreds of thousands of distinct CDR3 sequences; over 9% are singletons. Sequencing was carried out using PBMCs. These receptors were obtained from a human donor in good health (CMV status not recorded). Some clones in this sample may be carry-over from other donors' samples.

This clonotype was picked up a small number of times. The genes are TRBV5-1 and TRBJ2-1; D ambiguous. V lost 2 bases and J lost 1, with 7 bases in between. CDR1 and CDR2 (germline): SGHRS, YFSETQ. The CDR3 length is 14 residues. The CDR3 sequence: CASSLELSYNEQFF. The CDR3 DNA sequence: TGCGCCAGCAGCTTAGAACTATCCTACAATGAGCAGTTCTTC.

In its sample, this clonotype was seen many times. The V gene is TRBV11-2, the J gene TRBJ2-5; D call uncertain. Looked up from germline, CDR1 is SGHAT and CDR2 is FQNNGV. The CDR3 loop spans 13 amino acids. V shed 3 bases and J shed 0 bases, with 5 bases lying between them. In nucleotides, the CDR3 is TGTGCCAGCAGCTTCTCGTACCAAGAGACCCAGTACTTC. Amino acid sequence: CASSFSYQETQYF.

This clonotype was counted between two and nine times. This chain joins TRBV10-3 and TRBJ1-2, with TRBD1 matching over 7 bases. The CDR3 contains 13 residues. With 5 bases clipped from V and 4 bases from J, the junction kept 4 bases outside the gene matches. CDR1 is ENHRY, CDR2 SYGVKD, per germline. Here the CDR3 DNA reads TGTGCCATCAGTACAGGGGCAGCCTATGGCTACACCTTC. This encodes CAISTGAAYGYTF.

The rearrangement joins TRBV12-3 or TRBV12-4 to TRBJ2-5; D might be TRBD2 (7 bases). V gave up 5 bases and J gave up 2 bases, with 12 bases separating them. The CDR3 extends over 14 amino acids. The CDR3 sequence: CASSVRGGQETQYF. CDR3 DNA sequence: TGTGCCAGCAGTGTGAGGGGGGGACAAGAGACCCAGTACTTC.

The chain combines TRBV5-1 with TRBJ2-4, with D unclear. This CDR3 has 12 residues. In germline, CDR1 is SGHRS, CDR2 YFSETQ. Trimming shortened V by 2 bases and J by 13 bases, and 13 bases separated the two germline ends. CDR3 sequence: CASSFQGRWQYF. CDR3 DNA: TGCGCCAGCAGCTTCCAAGGTAGATGGCAGTACTTC. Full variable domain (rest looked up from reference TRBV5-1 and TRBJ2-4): KAGVTQTPRYLIKTRGQQVTLSCSPISGHRSVSWYQQTPGQGLQFLFEYFSETQRNKGNFPGRFSGRQFSNSRSEMNVSTLELGDSALYLCASSFQGRWQYFGAGTRLSVL.

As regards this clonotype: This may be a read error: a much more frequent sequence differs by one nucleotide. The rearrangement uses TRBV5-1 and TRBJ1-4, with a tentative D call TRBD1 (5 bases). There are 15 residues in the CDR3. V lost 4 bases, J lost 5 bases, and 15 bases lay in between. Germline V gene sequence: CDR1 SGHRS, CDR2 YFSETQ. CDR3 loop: CASSPGLALNEKLFF. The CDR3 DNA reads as TGCGCCAGCAGCCCGGGACTGGCTCTCAATGAAAAACTGTTTTTT.

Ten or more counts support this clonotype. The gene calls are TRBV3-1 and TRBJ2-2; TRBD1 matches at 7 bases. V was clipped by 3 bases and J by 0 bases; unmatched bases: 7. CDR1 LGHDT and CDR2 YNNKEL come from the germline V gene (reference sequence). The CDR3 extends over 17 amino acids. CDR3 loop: CASSHLGTGANTGELFF. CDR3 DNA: TGTGCCAGCAGCCATCTAGGAACAGGGGCGAACACCGGGGAGCTGTTTTTT.

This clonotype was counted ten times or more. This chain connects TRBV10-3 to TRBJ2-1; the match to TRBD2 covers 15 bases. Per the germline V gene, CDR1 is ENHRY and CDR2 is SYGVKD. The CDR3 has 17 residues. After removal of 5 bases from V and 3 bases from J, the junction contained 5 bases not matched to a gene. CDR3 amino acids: CAISPGLAGGNYNEQFF. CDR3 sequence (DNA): TGTGCCATCAGTCCAGGACTAGCGGGAGGGAACTACAATGAGCAGTTCTTC.

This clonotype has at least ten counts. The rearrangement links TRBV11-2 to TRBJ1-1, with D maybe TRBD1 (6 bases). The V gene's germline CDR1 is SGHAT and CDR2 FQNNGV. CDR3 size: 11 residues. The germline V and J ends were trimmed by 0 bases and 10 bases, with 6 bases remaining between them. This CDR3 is CASSLEGGAFF. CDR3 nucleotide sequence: TGTGCCAGCAGCTTAGAAGGGGGAGCTTTCTTT.

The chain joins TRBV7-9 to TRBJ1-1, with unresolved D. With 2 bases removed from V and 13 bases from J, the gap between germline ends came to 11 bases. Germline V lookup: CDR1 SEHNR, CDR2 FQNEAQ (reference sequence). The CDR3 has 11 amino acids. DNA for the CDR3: TGTGCCAGCAGCTTACGGAACGAGGATTTCTTT. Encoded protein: CASSLRNEDFF. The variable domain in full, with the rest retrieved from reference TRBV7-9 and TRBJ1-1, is DTGVSQNPRHKITKRGQNVTFRCDPISEHNRLYWYRQTLGQGPEFLTYFQNEAQLEKSRLLSDRFSAERPKGSFSTLEIQRTEQGDSAMYLCASSLRNEDFFGQGTRLTVV.

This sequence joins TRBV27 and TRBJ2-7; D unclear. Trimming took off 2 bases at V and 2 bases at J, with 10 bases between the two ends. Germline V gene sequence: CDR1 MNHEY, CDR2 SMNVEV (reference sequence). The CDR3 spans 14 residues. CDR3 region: CASSLSKSTYEQYF. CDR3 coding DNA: TGTGCCAGCAGTTTAAGCAAATCCACCTACGAGCAGTACTTC.

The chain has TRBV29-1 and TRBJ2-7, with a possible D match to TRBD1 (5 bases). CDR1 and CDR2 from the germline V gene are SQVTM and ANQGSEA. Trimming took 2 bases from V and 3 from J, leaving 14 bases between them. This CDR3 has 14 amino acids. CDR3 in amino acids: CSVEYQETDYEQYF. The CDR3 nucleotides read TGCAGCGTTGAATATCAAGAGACAGACTACGAGCAGTACTTC.

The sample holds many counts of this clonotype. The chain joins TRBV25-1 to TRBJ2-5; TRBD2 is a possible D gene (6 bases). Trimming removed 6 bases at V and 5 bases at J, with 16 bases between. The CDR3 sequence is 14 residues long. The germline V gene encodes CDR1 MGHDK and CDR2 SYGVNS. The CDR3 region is CASRTVSGEETQYF. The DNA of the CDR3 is TGTGCCAGCAGGACCGTCTCGGGGGAGGAGACCCAGTACTTC.

As DNA, the CDR3 is TGCAGTGCTTCCCAGGGAGCGGGGTCCTACAATGAGCAGTTCTTC. This gives the protein CSASQGAGSYNEQFF. The gene calls are TRBV20-1 and TRBJ2-1, with 7 bases lining up with TRBD2. The V and J ends lost 5 bases and 1 base, in that order; junction bases with no gene match: 8. The length of the CDR3 is 15 residues. Looked up from germline, CDR1 is DFQATT and CDR2 is SNEGSKA (reference sequence).